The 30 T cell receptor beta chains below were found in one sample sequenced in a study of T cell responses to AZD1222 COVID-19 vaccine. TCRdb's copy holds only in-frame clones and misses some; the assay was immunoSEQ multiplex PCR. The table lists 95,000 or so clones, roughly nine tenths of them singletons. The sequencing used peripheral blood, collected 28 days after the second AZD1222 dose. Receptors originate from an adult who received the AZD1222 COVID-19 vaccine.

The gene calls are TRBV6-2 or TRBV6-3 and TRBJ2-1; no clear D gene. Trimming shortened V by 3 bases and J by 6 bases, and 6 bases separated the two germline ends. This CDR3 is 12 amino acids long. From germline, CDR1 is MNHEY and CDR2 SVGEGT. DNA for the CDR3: TGTGCCAGCAGTTATTTTAGCAATGAGCAGTTCTTC. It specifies CASSYFSNEQFF.

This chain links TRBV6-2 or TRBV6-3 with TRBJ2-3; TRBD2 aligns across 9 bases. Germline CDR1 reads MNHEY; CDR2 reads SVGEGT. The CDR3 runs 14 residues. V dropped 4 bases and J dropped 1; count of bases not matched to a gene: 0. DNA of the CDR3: TGTGCCAGCAGTTTAGCGGGGGGCACAGATACGCAGTATTTT. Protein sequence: CASSLAGGTDTQYF.

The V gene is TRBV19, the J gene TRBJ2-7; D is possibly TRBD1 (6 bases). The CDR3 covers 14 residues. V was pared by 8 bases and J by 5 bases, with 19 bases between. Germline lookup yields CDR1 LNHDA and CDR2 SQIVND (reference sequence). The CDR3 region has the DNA TGTGCCAGTGCCGATGTTCAGGGGCTCAACGAGCAGTACTTC. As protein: CASADVQGLNEQYF.

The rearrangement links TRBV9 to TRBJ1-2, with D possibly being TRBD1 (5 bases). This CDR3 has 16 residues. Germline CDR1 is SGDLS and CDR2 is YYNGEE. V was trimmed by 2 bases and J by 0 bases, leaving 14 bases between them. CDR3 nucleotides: TGTGCCAGCAGCGTGGCCCCGGACACTGCTAACTATGGCTACACCTTC. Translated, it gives CASSVAPDTANYGYTF. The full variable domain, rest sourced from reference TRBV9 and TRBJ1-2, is DSGVTQTPKHLITATGQRVTLRCSPRSGDLSVYWYQQSLDQGLQFLIQYYNGEERAKGNILERFSAQQFPDLHSELNLSSLELGDSALYFCASSVAPDTANYGYTFGSGTRLTVV.

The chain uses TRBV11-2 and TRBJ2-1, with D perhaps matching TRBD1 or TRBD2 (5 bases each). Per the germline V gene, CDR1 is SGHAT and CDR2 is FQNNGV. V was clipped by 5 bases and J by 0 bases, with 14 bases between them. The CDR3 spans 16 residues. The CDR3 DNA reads TGTGCCAGCAGCCCCACCGGGACCAACTCCTACAATGAGCAGTTCTTC. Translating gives CASSPTGTNSYNEQFF.

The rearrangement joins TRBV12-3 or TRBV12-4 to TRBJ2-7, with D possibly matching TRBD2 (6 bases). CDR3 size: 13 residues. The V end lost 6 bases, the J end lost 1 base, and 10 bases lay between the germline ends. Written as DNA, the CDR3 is TGTGCCAGCAGCGGGAGTAGTTCCTACGAGCAGTACTTC. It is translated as CASSGSSSYEQYF.

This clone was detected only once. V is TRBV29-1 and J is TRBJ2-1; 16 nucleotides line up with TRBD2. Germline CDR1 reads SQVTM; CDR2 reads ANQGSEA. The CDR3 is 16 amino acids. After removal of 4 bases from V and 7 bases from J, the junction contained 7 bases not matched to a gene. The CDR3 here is CSVVPGLAGGINEQFF. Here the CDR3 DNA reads TGCAGCGTTGTCCCGGGACTAGCGGGAGGGATAAATGAGCAGTTCTTC.

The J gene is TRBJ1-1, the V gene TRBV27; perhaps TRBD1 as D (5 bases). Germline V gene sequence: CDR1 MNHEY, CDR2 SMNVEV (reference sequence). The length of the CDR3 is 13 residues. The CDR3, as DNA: TGTACCTCTCGACAGACAGTGAACACTGAAGCTTTCTTT. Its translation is CTSRQTVNTEAFF.

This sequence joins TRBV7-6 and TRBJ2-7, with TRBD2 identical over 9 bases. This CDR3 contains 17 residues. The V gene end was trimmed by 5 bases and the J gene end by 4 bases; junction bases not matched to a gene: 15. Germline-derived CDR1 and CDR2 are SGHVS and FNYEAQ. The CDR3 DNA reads TGTGCCAGCAGCCCCCGGACTAGCGATCGTGACTCGTACGAGCAGTACTTC. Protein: CASSPRTSDRDSYEQYF.

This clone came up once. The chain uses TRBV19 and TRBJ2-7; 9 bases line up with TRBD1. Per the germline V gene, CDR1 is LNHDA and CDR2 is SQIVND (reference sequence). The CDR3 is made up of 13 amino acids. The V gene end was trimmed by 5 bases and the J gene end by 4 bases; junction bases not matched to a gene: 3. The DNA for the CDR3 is TGTGCCAGTAGTGTGGACAGGGGATACGAGCAGTACTTC. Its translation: CASSVDRGYEQYF. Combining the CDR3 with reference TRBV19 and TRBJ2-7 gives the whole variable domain DGGITQSPKYLFRKEGQNVTLSCEQNLNHDAMYWYRQDPGQGLRLIYYSQIVNDFQKGDIAEGYSVSREKKESFPLTVTSAQKNPTAFYLCASSVDRGYEQYFGPGTRLTVT.

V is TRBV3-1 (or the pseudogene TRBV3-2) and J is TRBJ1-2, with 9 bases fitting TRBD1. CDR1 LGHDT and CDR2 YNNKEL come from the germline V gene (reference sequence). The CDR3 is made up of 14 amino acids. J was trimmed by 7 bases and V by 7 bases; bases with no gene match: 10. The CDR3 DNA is TGTGCCAGCACCGAAGGACAGGGGCTGGGTGGCTACACCTTC. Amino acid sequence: CASTEGQGLGGYTF.

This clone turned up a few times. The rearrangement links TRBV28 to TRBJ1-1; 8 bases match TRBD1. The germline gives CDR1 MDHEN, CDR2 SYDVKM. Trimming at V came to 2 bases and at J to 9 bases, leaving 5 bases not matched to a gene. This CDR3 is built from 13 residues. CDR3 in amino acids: CASSLQGAVKAFF. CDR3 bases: TGTGCCAGCAGTTTACAGGGGGCGGTGAAAGCTTTCTTT. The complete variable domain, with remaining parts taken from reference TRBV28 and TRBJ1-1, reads DVKVTQSSRYLVKRTGEKVFLECVQDMDHENMFWYRQDPGLGLRLIYFSYDVKMKEKGDIPEGYSVSREKKERFSLILESASTNQTSMYLCASSLQGAVKAFFGQGTRLTVV.

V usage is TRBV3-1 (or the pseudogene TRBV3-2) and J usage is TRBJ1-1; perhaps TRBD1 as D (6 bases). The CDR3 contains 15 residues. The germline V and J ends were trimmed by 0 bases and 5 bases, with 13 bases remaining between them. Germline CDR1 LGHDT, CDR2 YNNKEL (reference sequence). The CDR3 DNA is TGTGCCAGCAGCCAAGAATCCCGGGGGCGAACTGAAGCTTTCTTT. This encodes CASSQESRGRTEAFF.

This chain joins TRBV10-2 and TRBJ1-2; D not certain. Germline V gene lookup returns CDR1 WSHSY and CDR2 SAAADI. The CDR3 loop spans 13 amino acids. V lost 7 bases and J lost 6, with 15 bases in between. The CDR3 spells CASNPGRSHGYTF. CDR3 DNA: TGCGCCAGCAACCCAGGAAGAAGCCATGGCTACACCTTC.

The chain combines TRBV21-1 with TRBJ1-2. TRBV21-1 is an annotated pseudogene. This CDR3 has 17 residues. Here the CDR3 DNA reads TGTGCCAGCAGCAAAGTGTCGGCAGGGCGGGGTTGGTATGGCTACACCTTC. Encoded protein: CASSKVSAGRGWYGYTF.

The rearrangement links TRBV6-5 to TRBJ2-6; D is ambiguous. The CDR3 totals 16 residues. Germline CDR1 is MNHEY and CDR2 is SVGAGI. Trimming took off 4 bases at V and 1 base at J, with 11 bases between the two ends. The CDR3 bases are TGTGCCAGCAGTTCACCAGGCCAGTCTGGGGCCAACGTCCTGACTTTC. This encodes CASSSPGQSGANVLTF.

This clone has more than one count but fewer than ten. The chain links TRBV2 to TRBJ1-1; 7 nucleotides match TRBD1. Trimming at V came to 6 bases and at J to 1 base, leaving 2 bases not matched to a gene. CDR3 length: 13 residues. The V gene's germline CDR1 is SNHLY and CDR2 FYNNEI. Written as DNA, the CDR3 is TGTGCCAGCAGAAACAGGGGGAACACTGAAGCTTTCTTT. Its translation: CASRNRGNTEAFF.

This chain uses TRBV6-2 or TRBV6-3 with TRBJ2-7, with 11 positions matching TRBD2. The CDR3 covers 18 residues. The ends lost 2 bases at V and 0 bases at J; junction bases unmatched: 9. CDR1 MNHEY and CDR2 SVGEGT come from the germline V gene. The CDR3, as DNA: TGTGCCAGCAGTTACACGGGACTAGCGGACCTATTCTCCTACGAGCAGTACTTC. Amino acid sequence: CASSYTGLADLFSYEQYF.

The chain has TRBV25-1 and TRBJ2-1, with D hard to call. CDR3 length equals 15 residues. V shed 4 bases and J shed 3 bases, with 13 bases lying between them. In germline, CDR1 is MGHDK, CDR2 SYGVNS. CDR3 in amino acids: CASSANRLIYNEQFF. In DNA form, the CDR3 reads TGTGCCAGCAGTGCCAATAGACTGATCTACAATGAGCAGTTCTTC.

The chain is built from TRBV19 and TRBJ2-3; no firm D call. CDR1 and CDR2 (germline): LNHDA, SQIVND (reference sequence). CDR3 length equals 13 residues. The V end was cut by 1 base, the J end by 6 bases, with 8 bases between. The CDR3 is CASSIGFKDTQYF. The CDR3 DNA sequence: TGTGCCAGTAGTATAGGGTTCAAGGATACGCAGTATTTT.

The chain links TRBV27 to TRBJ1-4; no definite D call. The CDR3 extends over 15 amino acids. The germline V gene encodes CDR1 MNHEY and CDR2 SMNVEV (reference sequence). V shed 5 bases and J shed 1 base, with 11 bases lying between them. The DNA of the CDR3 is TGTGCCAGCAGTCCCAGACGGGGAACTAATGAAAAACTGTTTTTT. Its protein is CASSPRRGTNEKLFF.

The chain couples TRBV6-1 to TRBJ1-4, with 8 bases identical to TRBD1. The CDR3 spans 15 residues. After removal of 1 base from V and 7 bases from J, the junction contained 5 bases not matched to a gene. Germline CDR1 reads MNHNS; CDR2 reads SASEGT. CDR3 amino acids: CASSEGGTGGEKLFF. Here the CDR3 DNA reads TGTGCCAGCAGTGAAGGAGGGACAGGAGGTGAAAAACTGTTTTTT.

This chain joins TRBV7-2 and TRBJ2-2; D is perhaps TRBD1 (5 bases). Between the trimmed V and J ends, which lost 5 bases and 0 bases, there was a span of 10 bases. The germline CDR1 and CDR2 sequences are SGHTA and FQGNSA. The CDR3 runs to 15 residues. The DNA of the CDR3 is TGTGCCAGCAGCCGGCAGGGTGCGAACACCGGGGAGCTGTTTTTT. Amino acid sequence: CASSRQGANTGELFF.

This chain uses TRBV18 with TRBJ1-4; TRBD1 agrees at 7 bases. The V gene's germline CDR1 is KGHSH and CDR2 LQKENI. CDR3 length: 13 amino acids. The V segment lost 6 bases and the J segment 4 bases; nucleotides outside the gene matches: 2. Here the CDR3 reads CASSGQNNEKLFF. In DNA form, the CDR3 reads TGTGCCAGCTCGGGACAGAATAATGAAAAACTGTTTTTT.

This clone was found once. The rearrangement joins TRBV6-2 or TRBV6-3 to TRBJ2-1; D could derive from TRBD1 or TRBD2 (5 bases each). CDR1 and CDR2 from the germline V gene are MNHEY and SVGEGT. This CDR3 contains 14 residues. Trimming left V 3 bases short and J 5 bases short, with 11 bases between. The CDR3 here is CASSYGTPNNEQFF. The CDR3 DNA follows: TGTGCCAGCAGTTATGGGACCCCAAACAATGAGCAGTTCTTC.

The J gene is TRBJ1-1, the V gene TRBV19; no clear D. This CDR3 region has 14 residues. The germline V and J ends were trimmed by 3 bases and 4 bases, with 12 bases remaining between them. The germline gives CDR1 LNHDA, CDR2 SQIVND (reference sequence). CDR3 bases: TGTGCCAGTAGTATGCTACAAATGGGCACTGAAGCTTTCTTT. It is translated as CASSMLQMGTEAFF.

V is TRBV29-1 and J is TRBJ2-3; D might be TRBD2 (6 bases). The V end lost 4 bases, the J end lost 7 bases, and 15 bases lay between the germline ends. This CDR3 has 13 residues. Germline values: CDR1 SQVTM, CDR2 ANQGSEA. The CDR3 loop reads CSVAWRGRYTQYF. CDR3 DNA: TGCAGCGTTGCTTGGAGGGGCAGATATACGCAGTATTTT.

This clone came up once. CDR3 sequence reads: CATSTGSSGNTIYF. CDR3 coding DNA: TGTGCCACTAGCACAGGAAGCTCTGGAAACACCATATATTTT. V and J are TRBV19 and TRBJ1-3; D might be TRBD1 (5 bases). The CDR3 is 14 amino acids. Trimming removed 10 bases at V and 0 bases at J, with 13 bases between. Germline-derived CDR1 and CDR2 are LNHDA and SQIVND (reference sequence). The full variable domain, rest sourced from reference TRBV19 and TRBJ1-3, is DGGITQSPKYLFRKEGQNVTLSCEQNLNHDAMYWYRQDPGQGLRLIYYSQIVNDFQKGDIAEGYSVSREKKESFPLTVTSAQKNPTAFYLCATSTGSSGNTIYFGEGSWLTVV.

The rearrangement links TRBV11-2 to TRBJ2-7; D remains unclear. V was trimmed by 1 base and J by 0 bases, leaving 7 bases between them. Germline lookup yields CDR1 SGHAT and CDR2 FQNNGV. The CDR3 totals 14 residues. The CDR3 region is CASSLGEGSYEQYF. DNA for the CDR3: TGTGCCAGCAGCTTAGGTGAAGGCTCCTACGAGCAGTACTTC.

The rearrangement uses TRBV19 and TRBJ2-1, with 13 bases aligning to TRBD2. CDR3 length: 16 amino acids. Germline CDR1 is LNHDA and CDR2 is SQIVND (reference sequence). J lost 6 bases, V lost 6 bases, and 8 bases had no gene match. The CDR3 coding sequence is TGTGCCAGTAGCCCCTCGACTAGCGGGAGGTTCAATGAGCAGTTCTTC. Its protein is CASSPSTSGRFNEQFF.